This T cell receptor beta chain is from a study of T cells in Graves' hyperthyroidism and ophthalmopathy. What was amplified from RNA transcripts were TCR beta CDR3 regions. The TCR CDR3 was amplified in a first-round RT-PCR using the HTBI primer set. TCRdb redid the calling of the multiplex PCR reads with MiXCR, one entry per CDR3 protein. The repertoire holds about 840,000 distinct CDR3 sequences, with more than 30% as singletons. This CDR3 spans 16 amino acids. In germline, CDR1 is MNHNY, CDR2 SVGAGI (reference sequence). Trimming removed 8 bases from V and 0 bases from J, with 20 bases in between. This clonotype has only a few counts.

This sequence originates from a man aged 18 to 29 with Graves' hyperthyroidism. Sequencing was performed on blood. V usage is TRBV6-6 and J usage is TRBJ2-7, with D perhaps matching TRBD1 (6 bases). The CDR3 sequence: CASLPTQGLGSYEQYF. As DNA, the CDR3 is TGTGCCAGCCTTCCCACACAGGGATTGGGCTCCTACGAGCAGTACTTC.